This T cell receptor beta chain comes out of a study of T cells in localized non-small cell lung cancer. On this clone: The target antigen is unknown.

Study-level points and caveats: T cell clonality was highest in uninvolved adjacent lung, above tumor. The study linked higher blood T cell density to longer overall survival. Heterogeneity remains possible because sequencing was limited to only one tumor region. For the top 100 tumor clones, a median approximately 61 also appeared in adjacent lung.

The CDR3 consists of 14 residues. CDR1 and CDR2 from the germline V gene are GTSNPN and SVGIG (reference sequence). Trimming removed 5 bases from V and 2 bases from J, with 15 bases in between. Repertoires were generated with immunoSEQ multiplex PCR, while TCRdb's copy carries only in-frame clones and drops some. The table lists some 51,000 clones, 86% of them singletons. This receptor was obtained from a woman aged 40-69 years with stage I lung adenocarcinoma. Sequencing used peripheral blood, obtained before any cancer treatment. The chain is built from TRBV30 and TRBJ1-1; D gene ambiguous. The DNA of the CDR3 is TGTGCCTGGGTCCGGAGGGATTCTAACACTGAAGCTTTCTTT. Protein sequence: CAWVRRDSNTEAFF.